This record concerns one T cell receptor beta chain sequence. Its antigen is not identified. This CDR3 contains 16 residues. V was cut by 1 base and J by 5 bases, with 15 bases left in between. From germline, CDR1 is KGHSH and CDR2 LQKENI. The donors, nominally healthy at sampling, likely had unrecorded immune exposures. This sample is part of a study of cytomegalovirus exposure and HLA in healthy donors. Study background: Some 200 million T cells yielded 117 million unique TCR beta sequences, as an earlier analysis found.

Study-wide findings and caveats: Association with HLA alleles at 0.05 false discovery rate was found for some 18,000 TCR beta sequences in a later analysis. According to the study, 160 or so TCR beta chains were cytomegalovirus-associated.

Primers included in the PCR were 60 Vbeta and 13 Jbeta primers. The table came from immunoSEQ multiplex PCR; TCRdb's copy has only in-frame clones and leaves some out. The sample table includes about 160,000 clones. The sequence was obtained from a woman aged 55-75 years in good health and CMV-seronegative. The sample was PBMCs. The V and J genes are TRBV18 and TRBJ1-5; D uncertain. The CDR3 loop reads CASSPRAQFQHQPQHF. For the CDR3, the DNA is TGTGCCAGCTCACCACGGGCACAGTTCCAGCATCAGCCCCAGCATTTT.